This TCR beta chain originates from a study of tumor and adjacent non-tumor tissue in lung cancer. About the research overall: Patients were aged 31 to 76, fewer than twelve men and about five women, stage I to III. On average, productive TCRbeta reads reached some 4.2 million per sample.

The template was RNA from unsorted bulk tissue. Distant lung tissue was collected more than 3 cm away from the tumor edge. CDR1 and CDR2 from the germline V gene are MGHRA and YSYEKL. The CDR3 runs 17 residues. General study results and limits: TCR diversity was significantly greater in tumor than normal lung tissue.

This clonotype was seen a few times. The antigen remains unidentified. One junction end disagrees with the germline gene, perhaps due to a read error. Three rounds of nested PCR, following a modified ARM-PCR protocol, produced the TCRbeta library. TCRdb analysed the multiplex PCR reads with MiXCR anew, one entry per CDR3 protein. Here the sample spans 90,000 to 100,000 distinct CDR3 sequences, 80% being singletons. Sequences were obtained from distant non-tumor lung tissue. The chain has TRBV4-1 and TRBJ2-7; the D gene is possibly TRBD1 (6 bases). This receptor was identified in a man in his sixties with small cell lung cancer. CDR3 DNA sequence: TGCGCCAGCAGCCGAGCCATGAGGGGGACGGACTCCCACGAGCAGTACTTC. Residues: CASSRAMRGTDSHEQYF.